One and the same sample provided the 31 T cell receptor beta chains below, sequenced in a study of T cells in localized non-small cell lung cancer. Clones were read by immunoSEQ multiplex PCR, and TCRdb kept only the in-frame ones, dropping some. The sample contains nearly 40,000 clones, more than 85% of which appear only once. The sequencing here drew on peripheral blood, taken before any cancer treatment. The receptors here all came from a man between 18 and 49 years old with stage I lung adenocarcinoma.

This chain uses TRBV19 with TRBJ1-2, with D maybe TRBD1 (5 bases). Germline CDR1 LNHDA, CDR2 SQIVND (reference sequence). This CDR3 has 13 residues. V was pared by 5 bases and J by 4 bases, with 11 bases between. In DNA form, the CDR3 reads TGTGCCAGTAGTTTTGGGGGGAGCTATGGCTACACCTTC. It encodes CASSFGGSYGYTF.

This clone was seen a few times. This sequence joins TRBV5-1 and TRBJ2-1; tentative D call: TRBD2 (5 bases). This CDR3 has 15 residues. Germline CDR1 is SGHRS and CDR2 is YFSETQ. Trimming removed 5 bases at V and 0 bases at J, with 12 bases between. The CDR3 is CASRYSGSSYNEQFF. DNA of the CDR3: TGCGCCAGCAGATACAGCGGAAGCTCCTACAATGAGCAGTTCTTC. The entire variable domain, with the rest obtained from reference TRBV5-1 and TRBJ2-1, is as follows: KAGVTQTPRYLIKTRGQQVTLSCSPISGHRSVSWYQQTPGQGLQFLFEYFSETQRNKGNFPGRFSGRQFSNSRSEMNVSTLELGDSALYLCASRYSGSSYNEQFFGPGTRLTVL.

This clone was seen a handful of times. This chain uses TRBV7-2 with TRBJ1-2; possible D gene TRBD1, 6 bases. Trimming pared 3 bases from V and 8 bases from J, leaving 13 bases between. The CDR3 is made up of 13 amino acids. From germline, CDR1 is SGHTA and CDR2 FQGNSA. The CDR3 loop reads CASSFGQLWGYTF. The CDR3, as DNA: TGTGCCAGCAGCTTCGGACAGTTATGGGGCTACACCTTC.

The V call is TRBV7-3, the J call TRBJ1-1, with D perhaps matching TRBD1 (6 bases). This CDR3 is 13 amino acids long. The germline CDR1 and CDR2 sequences are SGHTA and FQGTGA. V was clipped by 4 bases and J by 2 bases, with 8 bases between them. The CDR3 DNA sequence: TGTGCCAGCAGCTCACAGGGAAACACTGAAGCTTTCTTT. Residues: CASSSQGNTEAFF.

This chain uses TRBV30 with TRBJ1-5; no clear D gene. Germline V gene sequence: CDR1 GTSNPN, CDR2 SVGIG (reference sequence). Deletions cut 0 bases from V and 7 bases from J, with 10 bases between. The CDR3 has 13 residues. As DNA, the CDR3 is TGTGCCTGGAGTGTACGAGGGATCCAGCCCCAGCATTTT. It translates to CAWSVRGIQPQHF.

J is TRBJ2-7 and V is TRBV27; the D gene is possibly TRBD2 (6 bases). In germline, CDR1 is MNHEY, CDR2 SMNVEV (reference sequence). The V end lost 3 bases, the J end lost 4 bases, and 10 bases lay between the germline ends. The CDR3 spans 13 residues. DNA for the CDR3: TGTGCCAGCAGTTTTCGCGGGGTATACGAGCAGTACTTC. The encoded protein is CASSFRGVYEQYF.

The chain recombines TRBV27 with TRBJ1-3; no clear D. CDR1 and CDR2 (germline): MNHEY, SMNVEV (reference sequence). V was clipped by 6 bases and J by 3 bases, with 12 bases between them. The CDR3 loop spans 14 amino acids. The CDR3 bases are TGTGCCAGCAGGCCGGGTCTCGGTGGAAACACCATATATTTT. It encodes CASRPGLGGNTIYF.

This chain uses TRBV5-6 with TRBJ2-7; possible D gene TRBD2, 6 bases. CDR1 SGHDT and CDR2 YYEEEE come from the germline V gene. The ends were cut back, 2 bases at V and 3 bases at J, with 9 bases in the middle. There are 13 residues in the CDR3. CDR3 nucleotide sequence: TGTGCCAGCAGCTTCGGGACTTTCTACGAGCAGTACTTC. It codes for CASSFGTFYEQYF.

The V call is TRBV9, the J call TRBJ1-2, with TRBD1 identical over 9 bases. The ends lost 4 bases at V and 1 base at J; junction bases unmatched: 11. Germline CDR1 is SGDLS and CDR2 is YYNGEE. This CDR3 is built from 17 residues. CDR3 protein: CASSPGGVGQGNYGYTF. In nucleotides, the CDR3 is TGTGCCAGCAGCCCGGGGGGCGTGGGACAGGGTAACTATGGCTACACCTTC.

This clone was recorded once. V is TRBV18 and J is TRBJ2-5; D is undetermined. V lost 4 bases, J lost 0 bases, and 3 bases lay in between. Per germline, CDR1 KGHSH and CDR2 LQKENI. The CDR3 contains 12 residues. Written as DNA, the CDR3 is TGTGCCAGCTCACGGGACCAAGAGACCCAGTACTTC. Protein product: CASSRDQETQYF.

This clone appeared once. The chain couples TRBV5-1 to TRBJ2-7, with TRBD1 matching 7 bases. CDR3 length equals 13 residues. V was pared by 1 base and J by 5 bases, with 3 bases of the junction left unmatched. Germline-derived CDR1 and CDR2 are SGHRS and YFSETQ. CDR3 in amino acids: CASSLNRGDEQYF. The CDR3 DNA reads as TGCGCCAGCAGCTTGAACAGGGGAGACGAGCAGTACTTC.

The J gene is TRBJ2-5, the V gene TRBV29-1; D may be TRBD1 (6 bases). The CDR3 is 12 amino acids. The V end was cut by 6 bases, the J end by 5 bases, with 13 bases between. CDR1 is SQVTM, CDR2 ANQGSEA, per germline. The CDR3 DNA reads as TGCAGCGTCCCAGGGGTCCAGGAGACCCAGTACTTC. It encodes CSVPGVQETQYF. The full variable domain, rest sourced from reference TRBV29-1 and TRBJ2-5, is SAVISQKPSRDICQRGTSLTIQCQVDSQVTMMFWYRQQPGQSLTLIATANQGSEATYESGFVIDKFPISRPNLTFSTLTVSNMSPEDSSIYLCSVPGVQETQYFGPGTRLLVL.

The chain is built from TRBV7-2 and TRBJ2-7, with D possibly being TRBD2 (6 bases). The CDR3 has 15 residues. CDR1 is SGHTA, CDR2 FQGNSA, per germline. Trimming removed 0 bases from V and 1 base from J, with 10 bases in between. Here the CDR3 reads CASSLAAGTSYEQYF. The CDR3 nucleotides read TGTGCCAGCAGCTTAGCGGCGGGGACGTCCTACGAGCAGTACTTC.

This clone was observed once. V usage is TRBV27 and J usage is TRBJ1-4, with D perhaps matching TRBD1 (5 bases). Germline CDR1 is MNHEY and CDR2 is SMNVEV (reference sequence). Trimming stripped 8 bases from V and 3 bases from J, with 40 bases between. The CDR3 has 23 residues. This CDR3 is CASASRVRGVRDNTPGANEKLFF. DNA of the CDR3: TGTGCCAGCGCAAGCAGGGTCCGGGGGGTGAGAGACAACACCCCCGGAGCTAATGAAAAACTGTTTTTT.

The J gene is TRBJ2-7, the V gene TRBV4-2; 9 nucleotides line up with TRBD1. Germline loops: CDR1 LGHNA, CDR2 YNFKEQ. This CDR3 has 15 residues. V shed 0 bases and J 7 bases; nucleotides not matched to a gene: 7. The CDR3 DNA follows: TGTGCCAGCAGCCAAGAGAGGACAGGGGTGGGAGAGCAGTACTTC. The encoded protein is CASSQERTGVGEQYF.

The rearrangement uses TRBV15 and TRBJ2-7; TRBD1 matches at 7 bases. This CDR3 comprises 16 residues. The ends lost 2 bases at V and 2 bases at J; junction bases unmatched: 9. CDR1 LNHNV and CDR2 YYDKDF come from the germline V gene (reference sequence). In DNA form, the CDR3 reads TGTGCCACCAGCAGATTCCGCGACAGGGAGACCTACGAGCAGTACTTC. Protein product: CATSRFRDRETYEQYF.

The chain uses TRBV4-3 and TRBJ1-2, with TRBD1 as a possible D gene (6 bases). V gave up 2 bases and J gave up 8 bases, with 15 bases separating them. In germline, CDR1 is LGHNA, CDR2 YSLEER. The CDR3 length is 14 residues. CDR3 bases: TGCGCCAGCAGCCAATTGGGGGGCGCGGGGGGCTACACCTTC. Its translation is CASSQLGGAGGYTF.

This chain joins TRBV29-1 and TRBJ1-1; D is uncertain. CDR3 length equals 10 residues. CDR1 is SQVTM and CDR2 is ANQGSEA in the germline V gene. The V end lost 5 bases, the J end lost 11 bases, and 12 bases lay between the germline ends. DNA of the CDR3: TGCAGCGTTTCAGAAGGGAGGGCTTTCTTT. Translation gives CSVSEGRAFF.

V usage is TRBV30 and J usage is TRBJ1-1, with D unresolved. The germline V and J ends were trimmed by 2 bases and 6 bases, with 10 bases remaining between them. This CDR3 spans 12 amino acids. CDR1 is GTSNPN and CDR2 is SVGIG in the germline V gene (reference sequence). CDR3 loop: CAWSRRAPEAFF. The DNA of the CDR3 is TGTGCCTGGAGTCGGAGGGCCCCTGAAGCTTTCTTT.

CDR3 in amino acids: CASSQEGLYGYTF. The CDR3 bases are TGCGCCAGCAGCCAGGAGGGGCTTTATGGCTACACCTTC. The chain uses TRBV4-3 and TRBJ1-2; D perhaps matches TRBD1 (5 bases). From germline, CDR1 is LGHNA and CDR2 YSLEER. CDR3 length: 13 residues. The V end was cut by 3 bases, the J end by 5 bases, with 10 bases between.

The V call is TRBV5-1, the J call TRBJ1-2; the D gene is possibly TRBD1 (5 bases). Trimming stripped 3 bases from V and 1 base from J, with 13 bases between. Germline CDR1 reads SGHRS; CDR2 reads YFSETQ. CDR3 length: 15 residues. The CDR3 sequence is CASSSGGGFNYGYTF. The CDR3 bases are TGCGCCAGCAGCTCTGGCGGGGGTTTTAACTATGGCTACACCTTC.

The J gene is TRBJ1-1, the V gene TRBV4-3; D is unclear. The CDR3 length is 15 residues. Germline V gene lookup returns CDR1 LGHNA and CDR2 YSLEER. V was cut by 0 bases and J by 1 base, with 9 bases left in between. The CDR3 sequence: CASSQDIAENTEAFF. CDR3 nucleotides: TGCGCCAGCAGCCAAGATATCGCGGAGAACACTGAAGCTTTCTTT.

The V gene is TRBV19, the J gene TRBJ1-2; possibly TRBD1 for D (6 bases). Trimming removed 6 bases from V and 7 bases from J, with 15 bases in between. This CDR3 spans 13 amino acids. CDR1 and CDR2 (germline): LNHDA, SQIVND (reference sequence). CDR3 protein: CASRTQGLSGYTF. CDR3 coding DNA: TGTGCCAGTAGGACACAGGGATTGTCTGGCTACACCTTC. The whole variable domain, filled in from reference TRBV19 and TRBJ1-2, reads DGGITQSPKYLFRKEGQNVTLSCEQNLNHDAMYWYRQDPGQGLRLIYYSQIVNDFQKGDIAEGYSVSREKKESFPLTVTSAQKNPTAFYLCASRTQGLSGYTFGSGTRLTVV.

The rearrangement links TRBV15 to TRBJ1-4, with TRBD1 matching over 9 bases. The CDR3 has 16 residues. Looked up from germline, CDR1 is LNHNV and CDR2 is YYDKDF (reference sequence). V trimming: 1 base; J trimming: 7 bases; junction bases outside the gene matches: 7. CDR3 coding DNA: TGTGCCACCAGCAGAGGAGGACAGGGGTCTCGTGAAAAACTGTTTTTT. Amino acid sequence: CATSRGGQGSREKLFF.

The genes are TRBV5-6 and TRBJ2-3; no reliable D call. V was cut by 1 base and J by 9 bases, with 9 bases left in between. Germline-derived CDR1 and CDR2 are SGHDT and YYEEEE. The CDR3 totals 12 residues. Here the CDR3 reads CASSLRLETQYF. CDR3 sequence (DNA): TGTGCCAGCAGCTTGAGGCTAGAGACGCAGTATTTT.

The J gene is TRBJ1-2, the V gene TRBV20-1; no reliable D call. The CDR3 is 11 residues long. Germline assignment: CDR1 DFQATT and CDR2 SNEGSKA (reference sequence). V gave up 3 bases and J gave up 6 bases, with 8 bases separating them. The CDR3 DNA follows: TGCAGTGCTAGGTCCGGAGATGGCTACACCTTC. It specifies CSARSGDGYTF.

V usage is TRBV29-1 and J usage is TRBJ2-2, with D tentatively TRBD1 or TRBD2 (5 bases each). In germline, CDR1 is SQVTM, CDR2 ANQGSEA. Trimming stripped 2 bases from V and 4 bases from J, with 11 bases between. The CDR3 is 14 amino acids. The CDR3 is CSVERGVPTGELFF. The CDR3 DNA follows: TGCAGCGTTGAACGGGGCGTGCCCACCGGGGAGCTGTTTTTT.

Only one count was recorded for this clone. The chain has TRBV14 and TRBJ2-4, with 10 bases identical to TRBD1. The germline CDR1 and CDR2 sequences are SGHDN and FVKESK. V lost 4 bases, J lost 0 bases, and 12 bases stayed unmatched. This CDR3 region has 19 residues. CDR3: CASSPKPGQGRGAKNIQYF. The CDR3 DNA sequence: TGTGCCAGCAGCCCCAAACCGGGACAGGGGAGAGGAGCCAAAAACATTCAGTACTTC.

The chain has TRBV18 and TRBJ1-4; TRBD1 aligns across 8 bases. The CDR3 spans 14 residues. The germline gives CDR1 KGHSH, CDR2 LQKENI. After removal of 6 bases from V and 2 bases from J, the junction contained 2 bases not matched to a gene. The CDR3 is CASSRTGTNEKLFF. The CDR3 DNA follows: TGTGCCAGCTCCCGGACAGGGACTAATGAAAAACTGTTTTTT.

This sequence joins TRBV2 and TRBJ1-1; D may be TRBD1 (5 bases). V lost 6 bases and J lost 2, with 19 bases in between. From germline, CDR1 is SNHLY and CDR2 FYNNEI. The CDR3 is made up of 16 amino acids. The CDR3 bases are TGTGCCAGCAGCTACACCCCGCGCAGGGAAAACACTGAAGCTTTCTTT. It encodes CASSYTPRRENTEAFF.

The CDR3 coding sequence is TGTGCCAGCAGCGTACAGGGCGAGACCCAGTACTTC. This sequence encodes CASSVQGETQYF. V gene TRBV9 combines with J gene TRBJ2-5, with a weak D call TRBD1 (5 bases). This CDR3 spans 12 amino acids. Germline assignment: CDR1 SGDLS and CDR2 YYNGEE. The V end was cut by 1 base, the J end by 5 bases, with 6 bases between.